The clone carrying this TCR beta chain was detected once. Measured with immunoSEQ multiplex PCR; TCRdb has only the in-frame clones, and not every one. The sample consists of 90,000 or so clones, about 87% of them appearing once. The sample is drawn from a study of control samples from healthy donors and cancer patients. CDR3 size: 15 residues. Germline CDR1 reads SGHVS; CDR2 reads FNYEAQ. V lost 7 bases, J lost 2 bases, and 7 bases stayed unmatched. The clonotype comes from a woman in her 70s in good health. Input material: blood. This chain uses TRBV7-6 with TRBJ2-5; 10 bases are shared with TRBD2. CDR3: CASTRAGGYQETQYF. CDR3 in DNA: TGTGCCAGCACCCGAGCGGGGGGGTATCAAGAGACCCAGTACTTC. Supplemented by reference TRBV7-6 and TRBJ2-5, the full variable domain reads GAGVSQSPRYKVTKRGQDVALRCDPISGHVSLYWYRQALGQGPEFLTYFNYEAQQDKSGLPNDRFSAERPEGSISTLTIQRTEQRDSAMYRCASTRAGGYQETQYFGPGTRLLVL.